These T cell receptor beta chains were read from a single sample in a study of cytomegalovirus exposure and HLA in healthy donors. Repertoires were generated with immunoSEQ multiplex PCR, while TCRdb's copy carries only in-frame clones and drops some. The sample has 75,000 to 90,000 clones, approximately 95% seen once. Sequenced input: PBMCs. These receptors all stem from a man aged 18 to 29 in good health and CMV-seropositive. The CDR3 runs from the conserved cysteine through the conserved F or W. The D gene is left open where the match is weak. Clone size is given for some rows only: seen once, a few or many times, or a class if the clone is expanded.

v_gene	abundance	d_gene	j_gene	CDR3nt	CDR3aa
TRBV28	.	TRBD1	TRBJ2-7	TGTGCCAGCAGTACCCCCACCGGACAGGCCGAGCAGTACTTC	CASSTPTGQAEQYF
TRBV15	.	TRBD1	TRBJ2-7	TGTGCCACCAGCAGGGGGGGACAGGGGGGCTACGAGCAGTACTTC	CATSRGGQGGYEQYF
TRBV4-1	.	.	TRBJ1-1	TGCGCCAGCAGCTATCGACAGGCCGGCACTGAAGCTTTCTTT	CASSYRQAGTEAFF
TRBV6-5	.	.	TRBJ2-1	TGTGCCAGCACCCAAAGAGGGAGGTCGGATGAGCAGTTCTTC	CASTQRGRSDEQFF
TRBV5-1	.	.	TRBJ2-5	TGCGCCAGCAGCTCTGGCATGGAAGAGACCCAGTACTTC	CASSSGMEETQYF
TRBV5-1	.	TRBD1	TRBJ2-2	TGCGCCAGCAGCTTAACCTACAGGGGTGAAATTTCCGGGGAGCTGTTTTTT	CASSLTYRGEISGELFF
TRBV7-7	.	TRBD1	TRBJ2-7	TGTGCTAGCAGCTTCTCGACAGGGGACACCTACGAGCAGTACTTC	CASSFSTGDTYEQYF
TRBV19	.	TRBD1	TRBJ1-3	TGTGCCAGTAGTCGACAGGGCGACTACTCTGGAAACACCATATATTTT	CASSRQGDYSGNTIYF
TRBV19	.	TRBD1	TRBJ1-1	TGTGCCAGTAGTATGCCCGGGACAGGGCTGAACACTGAAGCTTTCTTT	CASSMPGTGLNTEAFF
TRBV5-4	.	TRBD1	TRBJ2-3	TGTGCCAGCAGCCCGGGACAGACACAGAGCACAGATACGCAGTATTTT	CASSPGQTQSTDTQYF
TRBV30	.	TRBD2	TRBJ2-1	TGTGCCTGGGGTGCCGTACTTCCGGGACTAGCGGAGTCCAATGAGCAGTTCTTC	CAWGAVLPGLAESNEQFF
TRBV5-1	.	TRBD2	TRBJ2-7	TGCGCCAGCACCTCTATTCTTAGCGGGAGGGGAGACGAGCAGTACTTC	CASTSILSGRGDEQYF
TRBV7-6	.	TRBD1	TRBJ1-1	TGTGCCAGCAGCTCCCCCGGGACAGTGAACACTGAAGCTTTCTTT	CASSSPGTVNTEAFF
TRBV7-9	.	TRBD2	TRBJ2-1	TGTGCCAGCAGCTTAAGCGGGACCGAGCAGTTCTTC	CASSLSGTEQFF
TRBV6-8	.	TRBD2	TRBJ2-1	TGTGCCAGCAGTTCAAGACTAGCGGGATACAATGAGCAGTTCTTC	CASSSRLAGYNEQFF
TRBV19	.	TRBD2	TRBJ2-7	TGTGCCAGTAGTATAGTCGCGACTAGCGCCTACGAGCAGTACTTC	CASSIVATSAYEQYF
TRBV6-1	.	TRBD2	TRBJ2-1	TGTGCCATCCCCGGGACTAGCGGGGGGAATGAGCAGTTCTTC	CAIPGTSGGNEQFF
TRBV29-1	.	.	TRBJ2-2	TGCACCGCCCAGTGGGGCAGTAGGACCGGGGAGCTGTTTTTT	CTAQWGSRTGELFF
TRBV6-6	.	TRBD1	TRBJ2-1	TGTGCCAGCAGTGTCCACGGGACAGGGGGCAATGAGCAGTTCTTC	CASSVHGTGGNEQFF
TRBV7-2	.	TRBD2	TRBJ2-7	TGTGCCAGCAGCTTAGGACTAGCGGGAGTTGCCTACGAGCAGTACTTC	CASSLGLAGVAYEQYF
TRBV11-2	.	.	TRBJ1-5	TGTGCCAGCAGCTTAAGGCCGACTCCTTATAGCAATCAGCCCCAGCATTTT	CASSLRPTPYSNQPQHF
TRBV7-6	.	TRBD1	TRBJ2-2	TGTGCCAGCAGCAACTCGAGACAGGGGGCCACCGGGGAGCTGTTTTTT	CASSNSRQGATGELFF
TRBV28	.	.	TRBJ1-2	TGTGCCAGCAGTCTACTAATAGGGGGTTCTGACTATGGCTACACCTTC	CASSLLIGGSDYGYTF
TRBV6-1	.	.	TRBJ1-5	TGTGCCAGCAGCGCCACAGGCTATAGCAATCAGCCCCAGCATTTT	CASSATGYSNQPQHF
TRBV5-5	.	.	TRBJ2-7	TGTGCCAGCAGCTTTTGGGCAGGACACTACGAGCAGTACTTC	CASSFWAGHYEQYF
TRBV29-1	.	.	TRBJ2-4	TGCAGCGTTGTTACAGGGCCTCGGACAGTTGCCAAAAACATTCAGTACTTC	CSVVTGPRTVAKNIQYF
TRBV27	.	TRBD2	TRBJ2-1	TGTGCCAGCAGTGCTATAGCGGGAGGCTACAATGAGCAGTTCTTC	CASSAIAGGYNEQFF
TRBV7-9	.	.	TRBJ1-1	TGTGCCAGCAGTTCTGGGGGGACTGAAGCTTTCTTT	CASSSGGTEAFF
TRBV5-6	once	TRBD1	TRBJ1-2	TGTGCCAGCAGCCCCGGGACAGGACCCCTCTATGGCTACACCTTC	CASSPGTGPLYGYTF
TRBV4-1	.	TRBD1	TRBJ2-2	TGCGCCAGCAGGTCAACCGGGACAGGGAATTCGACCGGGGAGCTGTTTTTT	CASRSTGTGNSTGELFF
TRBV29-1	few	.	TRBJ1-3	TGCAGCGCCCTCGGGGGGAGATTGAACACCATATATTTT	CSALGGRLNTIYF
TRBV5-1	.	.	TRBJ2-2	TGCGCCAGCAGCGTTAGCCCCGGGGAGCTGTTTTTT	CASSVSPGELFF
TRBV6-5	.	.	TRBJ2-7	TGTGCCAGCAGTCGTCACAGGGTCGGGGAGCAGTACTTC	CASSRHRVGEQYF
TRBV5-1	few	.	TRBJ1-1	TGCGCCAGCAGCTTCGGGGGAGTAGGGAACACTGAAGCTTTCTTT	CASSFGGVGNTEAFF
TRBV7-9	.	.	TRBJ2-1	TGTGCCAGCAGCTGGAGCATCTCCTACAATGAGCAGTTCTTC	CASSWSISYNEQFF
TRBV7-9	.	TRBD1	TRBJ2-6	TGTGCCAGCAGCCGGCTCAGCCAGGGGGCACGTGGGGCCAACGTCCTGACTTTC	CASSRLSQGARGANVLTF
TRBV5-6	.	.	TRBJ1-1	TGTGCCAGCAGCTTGGCCTATACCGCTATGAACACTGAAGCTTTCTTT	CASSLAYTAMNTEAFF
TRBV7-2	.	.	TRBJ2-3	TGTGCCAGCAGCTTGGCGCTCACAGGGACAGATACGCAGTATTTT	CASSLALTGTDTQYF
TRBV9	.	TRBD2	TRBJ2-3	TGTGCCAGCAGCAGACTAGCGGGAGACACAGATACGCAGTATTTT	CASSRLAGDTDTQYF
TRBV5-1	.	.	TRBJ1-1	TGCGCCAGCAGCTTGTTAAGGCTAGGCGGCACTGAAGCTTTCTTT	CASSLLRLGGTEAFF
TRBV27	.	TRBD1	TRBJ1-2	TGTGCCAGCAGCACCTCGACACAGGGGGAACCCTATGGCTACACCTTC	CASSTSTQGEPYGYTF
TRBV7-9	.	.	TRBJ1-5	TGTGCCAGCAGCCCTGGGACAAACCAGCCCCAGCATTTT	CASSPGTNQPQHF
TRBV27	.	.	TRBJ2-1	TGTGCCAGCAGTTTAGCGGTAAGGGGTAATGAGCAGTTCTTC	CASSLAVRGNEQFF
TRBV6-5	.	TRBD1	TRBJ1-2	TGTGCCAGCAGTTACGGACAGGGGGCTTACTATGGCTACACCTTC	CASSYGQGAYYGYTF
TRBV28	.	.	TRBJ2-5	TGTGCCAGCAGTCCCTCGGGGACCCAGTACTTC	CASSPSGTQYF
TRBV19	.	TRBD2	TRBJ2-7	TGTGCCAGTAGTCGACTAGCGGGAGTCCACGAGCAGTACTTC	CASSRLAGVHEQYF
TRBV5-1	.	.	TRBJ2-1	TGCGCCAGCAGCTTGGGAGACGCTAGGGAGCAGTTCTTC	CASSLGDAREQFF
TRBV6-1	.	TRBD1	TRBJ2-3	TGTGCCAGCAGTGTGGACAGGGGTGCGGTAGATACGCAGTATTTT	CASSVDRGAVDTQYF
TRBV10-3	.	.	TRBJ1-1	TGTGCCACCCTATGGGAGATGAACACTGAAGCTTTCTTT	CATLWEMNTEAFF
TRBV6-5	.	.	TRBJ2-1	TGTGCCAGCAGTTACTCGTCTACAGGGTTCCCTGAGCAGTTCTTC	CASSYSSTGFPEQFF
TRBV6-4	.	.	TRBJ2-7	TGTGCCAGCAGCCCCTGGGAGGACGGCGAGCAGTACTTC	CASSPWEDGEQYF
TRBV18	.	TRBD1	TRBJ2-3	TGTGCCAGCTCACCGACAGGGTCGTCGGATACGCAGTATTTT	CASSPTGSSDTQYF
TRBV2	.	.	TRBJ2-1	TGTGCCAGCAGTAGGAGACAGGATTACAATGAGCAGTTCTTC	CASSRRQDYNEQFF
TRBV10-2	.	TRBD2	TRBJ2-3	TGCGCCACTGGGACTAGCGGGGCCCAAGATACGCAGTATTTT	CATGTSGAQDTQYF
TRBV7-6	.	.	TRBJ2-7	TGTGCCAGCAGCCCGGGACAACGAGCCTCCTACGAGCAGTACTTC	CASSPGQRASYEQYF
TRBV29-1	.	.	TRBJ2-1	TGCAGCGTTGTTCACGGTGACAATGAGCAGTTCTTC	CSVVHGDNEQFF
TRBV5-1	.	TRBD2	TRBJ2-3	TGCGCCAGCAGGGGACTACTTAGCACAGATACGCAGTATTTT	CASRGLLSTDTQYF
TRBV7-7	.	.	TRBJ2-1	TGTGCTAGCAGCTTAAAGCTGGGGGCTATTGAGCAGTTCTTC	CASSLKLGAIEQFF
TRBV10-1	once	TRBD2	TRBJ2-3	TGCGCCAGCAGTGAGTCGGGGCGGGGGGCAGATACGCAGTATTTT	CASSESGRGADTQYF